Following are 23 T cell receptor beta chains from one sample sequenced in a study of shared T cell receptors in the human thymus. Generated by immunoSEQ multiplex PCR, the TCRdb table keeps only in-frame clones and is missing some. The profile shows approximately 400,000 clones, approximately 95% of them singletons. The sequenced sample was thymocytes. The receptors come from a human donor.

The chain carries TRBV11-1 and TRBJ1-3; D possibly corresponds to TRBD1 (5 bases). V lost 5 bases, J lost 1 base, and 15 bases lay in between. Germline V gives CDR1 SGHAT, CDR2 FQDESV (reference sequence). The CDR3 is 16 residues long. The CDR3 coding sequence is TGTGCCAGCAGCCGGGGGAGGGGACCTTCTGGAAACACCATATATTTT. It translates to CASSRGRGPSGNTIYF.

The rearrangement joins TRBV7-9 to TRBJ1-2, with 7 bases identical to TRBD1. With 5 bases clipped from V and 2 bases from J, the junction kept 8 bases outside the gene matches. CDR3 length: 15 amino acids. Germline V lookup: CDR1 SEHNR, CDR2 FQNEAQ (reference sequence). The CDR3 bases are TGTGCCAGCAGCCCTCCGGGACAGCGAAACTATGGCTACACCTTC. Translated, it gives CASSPPGQRNYGYTF.

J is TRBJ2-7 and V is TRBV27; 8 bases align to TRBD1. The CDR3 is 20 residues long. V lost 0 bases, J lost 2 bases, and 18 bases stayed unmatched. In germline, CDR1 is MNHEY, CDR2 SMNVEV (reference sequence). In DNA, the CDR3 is TGTGCCAGCAGTTTATCTATATGGGCCCTGCACCCGGGACAGGCCTACGAGCAGTACTTC. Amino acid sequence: CASSLSIWALHPGQAYEQYF.

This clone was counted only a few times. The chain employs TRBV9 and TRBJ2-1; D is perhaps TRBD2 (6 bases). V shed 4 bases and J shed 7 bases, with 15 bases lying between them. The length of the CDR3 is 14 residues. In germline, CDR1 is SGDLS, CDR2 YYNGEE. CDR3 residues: CASSQGGIRNEQFF. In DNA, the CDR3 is TGTGCCAGCAGCCAGGGCGGGATTCGTAATGAGCAGTTCTTC.

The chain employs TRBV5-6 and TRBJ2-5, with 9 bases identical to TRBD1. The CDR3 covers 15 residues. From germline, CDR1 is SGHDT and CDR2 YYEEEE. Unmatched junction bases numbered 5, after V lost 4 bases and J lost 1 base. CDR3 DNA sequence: TGTGCCAGCAGCCGTACAGGGGGCTTCCAAGAGACCCAGTACTTC. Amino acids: CASSRTGGFQETQYF.

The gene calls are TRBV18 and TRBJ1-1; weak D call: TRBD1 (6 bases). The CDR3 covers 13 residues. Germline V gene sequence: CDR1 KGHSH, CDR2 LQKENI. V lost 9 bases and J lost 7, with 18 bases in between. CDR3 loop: CASKLRGEDEAFF. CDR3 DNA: TGTGCCAGTAAACTAAGGGGGGAGGATGAAGCTTTCTTT.

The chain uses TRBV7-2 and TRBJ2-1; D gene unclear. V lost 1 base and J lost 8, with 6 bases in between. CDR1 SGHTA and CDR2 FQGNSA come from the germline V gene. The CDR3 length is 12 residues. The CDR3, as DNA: TGTGCCAGCAGCTTAGATGCGGATGAGCAGTTCTTC. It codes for CASSLDADEQFF.

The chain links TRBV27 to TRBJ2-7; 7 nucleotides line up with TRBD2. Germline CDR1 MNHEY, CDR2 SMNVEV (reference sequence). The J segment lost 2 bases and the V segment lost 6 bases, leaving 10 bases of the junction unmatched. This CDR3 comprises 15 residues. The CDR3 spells CASSLRREVPYEQYF. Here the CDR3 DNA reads TGTGCCAGCAGCTTACGACGGGAGGTGCCCTACGAGCAGTACTTC.

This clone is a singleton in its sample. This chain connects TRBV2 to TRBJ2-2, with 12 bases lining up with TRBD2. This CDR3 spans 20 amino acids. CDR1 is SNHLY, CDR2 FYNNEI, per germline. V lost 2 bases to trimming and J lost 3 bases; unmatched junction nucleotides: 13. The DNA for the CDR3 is TGTGCCAGCAGTGAACCGCCGGGACTAGCGGGCCAAGACCACACCGGGGAGCTGTTTTTT. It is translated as CASSEPPGLAGQDHTGELFF.

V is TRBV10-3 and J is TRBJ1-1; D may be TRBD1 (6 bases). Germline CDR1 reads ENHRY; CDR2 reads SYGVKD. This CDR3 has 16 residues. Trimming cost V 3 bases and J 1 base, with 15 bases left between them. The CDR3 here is CAISDIGTNRNTEAFF. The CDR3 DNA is TGTGCCATCAGTGACATTGGGACAAACCGGAACACTGAAGCTTTCTTT.

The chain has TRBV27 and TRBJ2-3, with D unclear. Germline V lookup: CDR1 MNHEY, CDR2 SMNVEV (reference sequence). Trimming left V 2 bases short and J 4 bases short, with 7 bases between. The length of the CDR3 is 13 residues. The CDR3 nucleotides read TGTGCCAGCAGTTTAGCGCCGGCAGATACGCAGTATTTT. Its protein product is CASSLAPADTQYF.

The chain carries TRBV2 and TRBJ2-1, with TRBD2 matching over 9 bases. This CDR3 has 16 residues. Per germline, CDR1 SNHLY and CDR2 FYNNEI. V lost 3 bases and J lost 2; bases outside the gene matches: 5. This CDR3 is CASSDRGGRAYNEQFF. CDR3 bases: TGTGCCAGCAGTGACAGGGGCGGGAGGGCCTACAATGAGCAGTTCTTC.

The CDR3 here is CASSPGVGQPQHF. CDR3 nucleotides: TGCGCCAGCAGCCCAGGGGTCGGGCAGCCCCAGCATTTT. The chain recombines TRBV5-1 with TRBJ1-5, with a tentative D call TRBD1 (6 bases). CDR1 SGHRS and CDR2 YFSETQ come from the germline V gene. The CDR3 runs to 13 residues. The V gene lost 4 bases and the J gene lost 7 bases, with 12 bases spanning the gap.

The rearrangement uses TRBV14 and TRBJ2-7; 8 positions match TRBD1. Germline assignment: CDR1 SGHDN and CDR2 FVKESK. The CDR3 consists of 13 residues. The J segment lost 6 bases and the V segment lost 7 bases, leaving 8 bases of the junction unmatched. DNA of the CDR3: TGTGCCAGCACCTCGACAGGGGAAGTCGAGCAGTACTTC. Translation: CASTSTGEVEQYF.

The CDR3 loop reads CASSLREWEDTQYF. DNA of the CDR3: TGTGCCAGCAGCTTGCGGGAGTGGGAAGATACGCAGTATTTT. The chain employs TRBV5-5 and TRBJ2-3; perhaps TRBD2 as D (6 bases). This CDR3 comprises 14 residues. CDR1 and CDR2 from the germline V gene are SGHKS and YYEKEE (reference sequence). V was pared by 1 base and J by 5 bases, with 11 bases between. The complete variable domain, with remaining parts taken from reference TRBV5-5 and TRBJ2-3, reads DAGVTQSPTHLIKTRGQQVTLRCSPISGHKSVSWYQQVLGQGPQFIFQYYEKEERGRGNFPDRFSARQFPNYSSELNVNALLLGDSALYLCASSLREWEDTQYFGPGTRLTVL.

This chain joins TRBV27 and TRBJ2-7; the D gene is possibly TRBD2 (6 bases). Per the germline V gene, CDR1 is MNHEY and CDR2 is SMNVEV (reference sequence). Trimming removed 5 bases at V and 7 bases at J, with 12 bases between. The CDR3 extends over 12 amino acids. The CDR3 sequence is CASSAAGREQYF. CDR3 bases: TGTGCCAGCAGTGCCGCGGGGCGGGAGCAGTACTTC.

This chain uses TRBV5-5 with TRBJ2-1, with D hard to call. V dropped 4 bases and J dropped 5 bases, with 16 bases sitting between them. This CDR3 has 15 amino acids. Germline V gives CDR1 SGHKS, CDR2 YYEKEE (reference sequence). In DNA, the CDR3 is TGTGCCAGCAGCCTTGGAGTGCACTATAACAATGAGCAGTTCTTC. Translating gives CASSLGVHYNNEQFF.

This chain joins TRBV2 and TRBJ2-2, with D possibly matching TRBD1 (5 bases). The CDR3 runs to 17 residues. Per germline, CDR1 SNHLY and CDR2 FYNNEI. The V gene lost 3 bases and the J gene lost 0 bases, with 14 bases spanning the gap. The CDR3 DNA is TGTGCCAGCAGTGATAGGGGATACCGCTCGAACACCGGGGAGCTGTTTTTT. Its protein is CASSDRGYRSNTGELFF. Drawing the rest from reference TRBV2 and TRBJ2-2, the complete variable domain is EPEVTQTPSHQVTQMGQEVILRCVPISNHLYFYWYRQILGQKVEFLVSFYNNEISEKSEIFDDQFSVERPDGSNFTLKIRSTKLEDSAMYFCASSDRGYRSNTGELFFGEGSRLTVL.

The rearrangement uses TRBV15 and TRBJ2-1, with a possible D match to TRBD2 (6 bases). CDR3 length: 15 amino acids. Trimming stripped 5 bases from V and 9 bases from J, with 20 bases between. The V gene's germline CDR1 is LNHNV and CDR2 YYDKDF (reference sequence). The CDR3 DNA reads TGTGCCACCAGCCTACCCGGACCCTTCGGGAGTGAGCAGTTCTTC. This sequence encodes CATSLPGPFGSEQFF.

The CDR3 region has the DNA TGTGCCAGCAGTTTGTTCCCGGCGACAGTCCTTACGGGCAATCAGCCCCAGCATTTT. Encoded protein: CASSLFPATVLTGNQPQHF. The chain links TRBV28 to TRBJ1-5; D is perhaps TRBD1 (5 bases). The germline V gene encodes CDR1 MDHEN and CDR2 SYDVKM. The V gene lost 3 bases and the J gene lost 2 bases, with 23 bases spanning the gap. There are 19 residues in the CDR3.

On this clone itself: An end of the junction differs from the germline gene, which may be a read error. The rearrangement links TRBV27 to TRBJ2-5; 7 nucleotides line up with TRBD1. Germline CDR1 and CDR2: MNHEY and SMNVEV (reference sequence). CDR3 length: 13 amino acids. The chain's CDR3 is CAGSPGGQETQYF. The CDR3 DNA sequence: TGTGCCGGCAGTCCAGGGGGCCAAGAGACCCAGTACTTC.

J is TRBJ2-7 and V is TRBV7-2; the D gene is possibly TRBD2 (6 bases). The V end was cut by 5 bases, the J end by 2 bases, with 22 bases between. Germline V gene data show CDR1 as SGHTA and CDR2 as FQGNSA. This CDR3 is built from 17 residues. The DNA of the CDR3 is TGTGCCAGCAGCACGATCCGGAGGCGGGATGTCCCCTACGAGCAGTACTTC. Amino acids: CASSTIRRRDVPYEQYF.

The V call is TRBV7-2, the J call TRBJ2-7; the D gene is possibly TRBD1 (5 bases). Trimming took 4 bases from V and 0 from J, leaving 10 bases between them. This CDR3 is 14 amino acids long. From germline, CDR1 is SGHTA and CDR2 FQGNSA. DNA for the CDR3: TGTGCCAGCAGCTCCTTCGACAGCTCCTACGAGCAGTACTTC. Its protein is CASSSFDSSYEQYF.